A selection of T cell receptor beta chains follows, all from one sample in a study of OX40 agonist ivuxolimab in advanced cancers. Sequencing was performed with immunoSEQ multiplex PCR; in TCRdb, only in-frame clones are kept and a portion is missing. The sample has some 57,000 clones; about nine tenths are singletons. Here the sequenced sample was CD4+ or CD8+ T cells sorted from blood, taken in a trial of the OX40 agonist ivuxolimab. These receptors all come from an adult with an advanced solid tumor such as melanoma, head and neck, liver or kidney cancer. Both conserved end residues are part of each CDR3. D genes are given only for firm matches. Size values are once, few and many counts, or a class for expanded clones, and some rows have none.

D gene	V gene	J gene	clone size	CDR3 DNA	CDR3 protein
TRBD1	TRBV13	TRBJ2-5	once	TGTGCCAGCAGCTCGGCCAAGACAGGGGAAGAGACCCAGTACTTC	CASSSAKTGEETQYF
TRBD1	TRBV29-1	TRBJ1-2	NA	TGCAGCGCCGGGACAGCCGGTGGCTACACCTTC	CSAGTAGGYTF
NA	TRBV9	TRBJ2-5	once	TGTGCCAGCAGCTTCAGTGGGGGGCCGGGAGAGACCCAGTACTTC	CASSFSGGPGETQYF
NA	TRBV9	TRBJ2-2	NA	TGTGCCAGCAGCGTAGCTTCCGGGGAGCTGTTTTTT	CASSVASGELFF
NA	TRBV9	TRBJ2-1	NA	TGTGCCAGCAGCGTAGGAGGCGAGGGTGAGCAGTTCTTC	CASSVGGEGEQFF
NA	TRBV4-3	TRBJ1-3	NA	TGCGCCAGCAGCCAAATCGTCTGGACTGGAAACACCATATATTTT	CASSQIVWTGNTIYF
NA	TRBV7-6	TRBJ2-7	once	TGTGCCAGCAGCGACGAGTACTACGAGCAGTACTTC	CASSDEYYEQYF
NA	TRBV11-3	TRBJ2-1	once	TGTGCCAGCAGCTTAGTTTCTATGGGTGAGCAGTTCTTC	CASSLVSMGEQFF
NA	TRBV19	TRBJ1-5	NA	TGTGCCAGTAAAAATGTGGGGGGCATTCAGCCCCAGCATTTT	CASKNVGGIQPQHF
NA	TRBV7-7	TRBJ2-3	NA	TGTGCTAGCAGCCCTGCGGGCGAAAATGCGCAGTATTTT	CASSPAGENAQYF
NA	TRBV5-1	TRBJ1-1	NA	TGCGCCAGCAGCCCGTTTCAGGGCGGAGGCACTGAAGCTTTCTTT	CASSPFQGGGTEAFF
TRBD2	TRBV7-3	TRBJ2-1	NA	TGTGCCAGCAGCTCTGATAGCGGGGCCCGCCCCCTCAATGAGCAGTTCTTC	CASSSDSGARPLNEQFF
NA	TRBV2	TRBJ2-3	NA	TGTGCCAGCAGTGGAGGGCTCTCCCCCCGTGATACGCAGTATTTT	CASSGGLSPRDTQYF
NA	TRBV2	TRBJ1-2	NA	TGTGCCAGCCGGGAAATTGTGAAACCCAACTATGGCTACACCTTC	CASREIVKPNYGYTF
NA	TRBV19	TRBJ1-6	NA	TGTGCCAGTAGTCTCAGGGATACTTCACCCCTCCACTTT	CASSLRDTSPLHF
TRBD1	TRBV2	TRBJ2-1	NA	TGTGCCTCCTCACCCGGGACAGGGGGTGTCGATGAGCAGTTCTTC	CASSPGTGGVDEQFF
NA	TRBV14	TRBJ2-7	few	TGTGCCAGCAGCCAAGAGGGAAGGTACGAGCAGTACTTC	CASSQEGRYEQYF
TRBD1	TRBV6-5	TRBJ1-5	NA	TGTGCCAGCATGAGGGGGCGAGGTGGCAATCAGCCCCAGCATTTT	CASMRGRGGNQPQHF
TRBD1	TRBV25-1	TRBJ2-7	NA	TGTGCCAGCAGTGTGACAGGGTTGGTGAGCGAGCAGTACTTC	CASSVTGLVSEQYF
NA	TRBV10-1	TRBJ1-1	once	TGCGCCAGCAGGGAGCAACAGACAATCCGAATGAACACTGAAGCTTTCTTT	CASREQQTIRMNTEAFF
NA	TRBV4-2	TRBJ1-1	NA	TGTGCCAGCACCGGGAACACTGAAGCTTTCTTT	CASTGNTEAFF
TRBD1	TRBV6-6	TRBJ1-2	NA	TGTGCCAGCAGTTACTCGGCCGGGACAGACTATGGCTACACCTTC	CASSYSAGTDYGYTF
NA	TRBV30	TRBJ2-1	NA	TGTGCCTGGGGCCGAAACAATGAGCAGTTCTTC	CAWGRNNEQFF
NA	TRBV27	TRBJ2-5	NA	NA	CASSTSTISETQYF
NA	TRBV28	TRBJ1-5	NA	TGTGCCAGCAGTACACCTCAGGCACCAAATCAGCCCCAGCATTTT	CASSTPQAPNQPQHF
NA	TRBV10-2	TRBJ1-5	NA	TGCGCCAGCAGTGAGTTTGGCAATCAGCCCCAGCATTTT	CASSEFGNQPQHF
NA	TRBV5-1	TRBJ2-2	NA	TGCGCCAGCAGCTTGGATGGGGACACCGGGGAGCTGTTTTTT	CASSLDGDTGELFF
NA	TRBV28	TRBJ2-5	NA	TGTGCCAGCAGTTTAAGAGGTGCCAGATCGGAGACCCAGTACTTC	CASSLRGARSETQYF
NA	TRBV4-2	TRBJ2-1	NA	TGTGCCAGCAGCCAAGAGATTGCATTCAATGAGCAGTTCTTC	CASSQEIAFNEQFF
NA	TRBV6-1	TRBJ2-7	NA	TGTGCCAGCAGGGCCGTTTTCAGCTCCTACGAGCAGTACTTC	CASRAVFSSYEQYF
NA	TRBV4-2	TRBJ1-3	NA	TGTGCCAGCAGCCAACTTGAGGGGAAGATACCTGGAAACACCATATATTTT	CASSQLEGKIPGNTIYF
NA	TRBV4-1	TRBJ1-5	NA	TGCGCCAGCAGCCCCGATCGACTTAATCAGCCCCAGCATTTT	CASSPDRLNQPQHF
NA	TRBV23-1	TRBJ1-1	NA	TGCGCCAGCAGTCAATCTAACGACTGCAGGGGATCGACTGAAGCTTTCTTT	CASSQSNDCRGSTEAFF
NA	TRBV6-5	TRBJ2-1	NA	TGTGCCAGCAGTACACTAGGCAATGAGCAGTTCTTC	CASSTLGNEQFF
TRBD1	TRBV27	TRBJ2-1	once	TGTGCCAGCAGGCCGGGACAGGGTTCCTACAATGAGCAGTTCTTC	CASRPGQGSYNEQFF
NA	TRBV4-3	TRBJ2-1	NA	TGCGCCAGCAGCCAAATATGGACAGTTAACAATGAGCAGTTCTTC	CASSQIWTVNNEQFF
NA	TRBV7-8	TRBJ2-3	NA	TGTGCCAGCAGAGTCACAGATACGCAGTATTTT	CASRVTDTQYF
TRBD1	TRBV4-3	TRBJ2-2	NA	TGCGCCAGCAGCCCCGGGACAGGGATAACGAACACCGGGGAGCTGTTTTTT	CASSPGTGITNTGELFF
TRBD2	TRBV7-9	TRBJ2-5	once	TGTGCCAGCAGCTTATACGGGAGGGCCCGCGAGACCCAGTACTTC	CASSLYGRARETQYF
NA	TRBV28	TRBJ1-2	NA	TGTGCCAGCACTCAATCGGGGACACTCTATGGCTACACCTTC	CASTQSGTLYGYTF
NA	TRBV4-3	TRBJ2-7	NA	TGCGCCAGCAGCCAAGATCACGGGAGCGAAGAGCGGGAGCAGTACTTC	CASSQDHGSEEREQYF
NA	TRBV5-4	TRBJ1-1	NA	TGTGCCAGCAGCTCGGGAGAACCTGAAGCTTTCTTT	CASSSGEPEAFF
NA	TRBV4-3	TRBJ2-2	NA	TGCGCCAGCAGCCATTGGGGGATCTCCGGGGAGCTGTTTTTT	CASSHWGISGELFF
NA	TRBV6-5	TRBJ2-5	few	TGTGCCAGCAGTTACGAAGGGTTATGGGGGGCCCAGTACTTC	CASSYEGLWGAQYF
NA	TRBV12-2	TRBJ2-4	NA	TGTGCAAGTCGCTTAGCGCGGGTTTCTCTCTTGTGCAAAAACATTCAGTACTTC	CASRLARVSLLCKNIQYF
NA	TRBV27	TRBJ2-1	NA	TGTGCCAGCAGTGGAGGACCAGAGCAGTTCTTC	CASSGGPEQFF
NA	TRBV4-1	TRBJ1-2	NA	TGCGCCAGCAGCCCCCAATGGGGGTCCTATGGCTACACCTTC	CASSPQWGSYGYTF
TRBD2	TRBV7-9	TRBJ2-3	NA	TGTGCCAGCAGCTCCGGGACTAGCGGACGCACAGATACGCAGTATTTT	CASSSGTSGRTDTQYF
NA	TRBV11-2	TRBJ2-7	NA	TGTGCCAGCAGCTTCTCCTCTCGGGGAGGCCTGAGGAACTACGAGCAGTACTTC	CASSFSSRGGLRNYEQYF
TRBD1	TRBV2	TRBJ2-1	NA	TGTGCCAGCAACAAGCCGGGACAGGGGGTGTATGAGCAGTTCTTC	CASNKPGQGVYEQFF
TRBD1	TRBV7-7	TRBJ2-2	once	TGTGCTAGCAGTACAGGGGAATCCGGGGAGCTGTTTTTT	CASSTGESGELFF
NA	TRBV6-1	TRBJ1-5	NA	TGTGCCAGCAGTGATAATTGGTCTTACGGGGGCAATCAGCCCCAGCATTTT	CASSDNWSYGGNQPQHF
TRBD2	TRBV6-1	TRBJ2-1	once	TGTGCCAGCAGTGAAGGGACTAGTTCGTTCGATGAGCAGTTCTTC	CASSEGTSSFDEQFF
TRBD1	TRBV5-4	TRBJ1-1	NA	TGTGCCAGCAGCGCGGGGACAGGGAAGGCTTTCTTT	CASSAGTGKAFF
NA	TRBV4-1	TRBJ1-1	NA	TGCGCCAGCAGCCAGCGCAGAAACACTGAAGCTTTCTTT	CASSQRRNTEAFF
NA	TRBV9	TRBJ2-3	NA	TGTGCCAGCAGCGTAGCTCCAGCCGAACGGAACACAGATACGCAGTATTTT	CASSVAPAERNTDTQYF
NA	TRBV30	TRBJ2-5	NA	TGTGCCTGGAGAAATAGTAAGAGTCCCCAGTACTTC	CAWRNSKSPQYF